The entry below gives a single T cell receptor beta chain sequence along with its context. The antigen remains undetermined. Germline V CDR1 and CDR2: MDHEN, SYDVKM. J lost 2 bases, V lost 4 bases, and 7 bases had no gene match. The CDR3 is 16 residues long. Assay used: immunoSEQ multiplex PCR; TCRdb lists only in-frame clones, some missing. The sample has roughly 56,000 clones; roughly 94% are singletons. The data derive from a study of cytomegalovirus exposure and HLA in healthy donors. Study results and caveats: The listing of roughly 160 TCR beta chains classed them as cytomegalovirus-associated. Some public TCRs appeared in many individuals, while most sequences were rare. Per published reports, the classifier diagnosed cytomegalovirus status with high specificity and sensitivity. In vitro data verified three CMV-associated chains as specific for CMV antigens.

Sequencing input: PBMCs. The J gene is TRBJ2-2, the V gene TRBV28; 7 bases are a match to TRBD1. The clonotype originates from a man aged 18-30 years in good health and CMV-seronegative. The DNA for the CDR3 is TGTGCCAGCAGTTCCCCGACAGGGTTTAACACCGGGGAGCTGTTTTTT. Translating it yields CASSSPTGFNTGELFF.